The present T cell receptor beta chain was sequenced within a study of CD8+CD57+ T cells in acquired aplastic anemia. CDR3 and TCR beta VDJ profiling relied on genomic DNA as the template. A single record per CDR3 protein comes from TCRdb applying MiXCR to the reads. The data show over 100,000 distinct CDR3 sequences, 35% to 50% seen once. Losses at the gene ends were 7 bases for V and 1 base for J; bases not matched to a gene: 6. The germline V gene has CDR1 SNHLY and CDR2 FYNNEI. This CDR3 region has 14 residues. This clonotype was seen ten or more times. Source material: sorted CD4+, CD8+, or CD8+CD57+ T cells (not recorded which) from PBMCs. The chain links TRBV2 to TRBJ1-1, with 7 positions matching TRBD1. The TCR sequence derives from a human donor in good health, serving as a control. The CDR3 region is CASTLDRWNTEAFF. CDR3 nucleotides: TGTGCCAGCACCTTGGACAGGTGGAACACTGAAGCTTTCTTT.